Listed here are 4 T cell receptor beta chains from one sample, sequenced in a study of blood T cell repertoires in COVID-19. TCRdb keeps only in-frame clones here, not all; method: immunoSEQ multiplex PCR. This repertoire shows about 88,000 clones, roughly nine tenths found once; its top ten account for 1.7%. Sequencing was performed on peripheral blood. These receptors all stem from a man aged 55 to 70 with acute or convalescent COVID-19.

V usage is TRBV6-6 and J usage is TRBJ1-4, with D perhaps TRBD1 (5 bases). Between the trimmed V and J ends, which lost 5 bases and 8 bases, there was a span of 12 bases. The length of the CDR3 is 13 residues. Looked up from germline, CDR1 is MNHNY and CDR2 is SVGAGI (reference sequence). The CDR3 here is CASSPLEGEKLFF. CDR3 coding DNA: TGTGCCAGCAGTCCTCTGGAGGGGGAAAAACTGTTTTTT.

The V gene is TRBV28, the J gene TRBJ1-3, with 7 positions matching TRBD1. Germline V gene lookup returns CDR1 MDHEN and CDR2 SYDVKM. Trimming took 7 bases from V and 6 from J; bases not matched to a gene: 6. CDR3 length: 13 residues. As DNA, the CDR3 is TGTGCCAGCACCCCGGGACAGACAAACACCATATATTTT. Its protein product is CASTPGQTNTIYF.

The gene calls are TRBV7-2 and TRBJ1-5, with 7 bases that match TRBD1. Germline V gene data show CDR1 as SGHTA and CDR2 as FQGNSA. The CDR3 runs 13 residues. V trimming: 5 bases; J trimming: 5 bases; junction bases outside the gene matches: 3. The CDR3 nucleotides read TGTGCCAGCAGCGAAGACAGGGATCAGCCCCAGCATTTT. Translation: CASSEDRDQPQHF.

This sequence joins TRBV19 and TRBJ1-5; the match to TRBD1 covers 7 bases. Per germline, CDR1 LNHDA and CDR2 SQIVND (reference sequence). The J segment lost 0 bases and the V segment lost 4 bases, leaving 6 bases of the junction unmatched. CDR3 length: 16 amino acids. For the CDR3, the DNA is TGTGCCAGTAGTAGGGGACAGTGGAATAGCAATCAGCCCCAGCATTTT. It is translated as CASSRGQWNSNQPQHF. The full variable domain, with the rest looked up from reference TRBV19 and TRBJ1-5, is DGGITQSPKYLFRKEGQNVTLSCEQNLNHDAMYWYRQDPGQGLRLIYYSQIVNDFQKGDIAEGYSVSREKKESFPLTVTSAQKNPTAFYLCASSRGQWNSNQPQHFGDGTRLSIL.